The clone carrying this T cell receptor (beta chain) appeared a single time. The antigen remains undetermined. The protocol was immunoSEQ multiplex PCR, while the TCRdb copy is restricted to in-frame clones and leaves out a portion. The sample comprises around 43,000 clones, about nine tenths of which are singletons, and more than 3.5% rests with the top ten. Deletions cut 7 bases from V and 4 bases from J, with 17 bases between. This CDR3 comprises 14 residues. Germline CDR1 is SNHLY and CDR2 is FYNNEI. The data stem from a study of resident and recirculating memory T cells in vitiligo. Study context: Whole samples, not sorted cells, were homogenized and used for genomic DNA extraction. Study results and caveats: Non-conserved TCRs across sites and patients suggested distinct clones per lesion.

This TCR came from a male donor with vitiligo. The source material was blood. The chain couples TRBV2 to TRBJ2-7; possibly TRBD2 for D (5 bases). CDR3 sequence reads: CASTLRAGGYEQYF. The CDR3 DNA reads as TGTGCCAGCACTCTTCGGGCGGGTGGGTACGAGCAGTACTTC. Full variable domain (remainder filled in from reference TRBV2 and TRBJ2-7): EPEVTQTPSHQVTQMGQEVILRCVPISNHLYFYWYRQILGQKVEFLVSFYNNEISEKSEIFDDQFSVERPDGSNFTLKIRSTKLEDSAMYFCASTLRAGGYEQYFGPGTRLTVT.